These T cell receptor beta chains were read from a single sample in a study of T cell changes during pregnancy in multiple sclerosis. Sequencing was performed with immunoSEQ multiplex PCR; in TCRdb, only in-frame clones are kept and a portion is missing. The table has around 100,000 clones, about 90% seen once. Sequenced here: peripheral blood, sampled in the second trimester of pregnancy. The receptors originated from a female donor with multiple sclerosis, enrolled in a pregnancy study. The conserved cysteine and the conserved F or W are not part of the CDR3 here.

CDR3	V	J
ASSPRIGGGKSYEQY	TRBV4-3	TRBJ2-7
ASSQVREVQY	TRBV4-2	TRBJ2-5
ATSSHRTSGHNEQF	TRBV15	TRBJ2-1
ASSLGGTQY	TRBV5-4	TRBJ2-5
ASSVEQGATEAF	TRBV9	TRBJ1-1
ASSFRTARSQYSNQPQH	TRBV19	TRBJ1-5
ASSSGTGVFGELF	TRBV5-1	TRBJ2-2
ASGTSGSLGEQY	TRBV10-3	TRBJ2-7
ATSRLTGLAGVNEQF	TRBV15	TRBJ2-1
ASSDGGRADVHNEQF	TRBV5-4	TRBJ2-1
ASTSFGGRSEAF	TRBV6-5	TRBJ1-1
ASSWGGGITEAF	TRBV5-1	TRBJ1-1